This T cell receptor (beta chain) was identified in a study of cytomegalovirus exposure and HLA in healthy donors. This CDR3 comprises 16 residues. Trimming cost V 3 bases and J 5 bases; bases outside gene matches: 8. Germline V gene data show CDR1 as MNHEY and CDR2 as SMNVEV (reference sequence). A multiplex PCR was run with 60 Vbeta primers and 13 Jbeta primers. Measured with immunoSEQ multiplex PCR; TCRdb has only the in-frame clones, and not every one. The sample has 150,000 to 200,000 clones, roughly 80% seen once. The clonotype comes from a female donor in good health and CMV-seronegative. Input material: PBMCs. V is TRBV27 and J is TRBJ2-2; TRBD2 agrees at 8 bases. The CDR3 reads CASSFSQRGWTGELFF. The CDR3 DNA is TGTGCCAGCAGTTTCTCTCAGCGGGGGTGGACCGGGGAGCTGTTTTTT.